What follows describes a single TCR beta chain. This sample was taken from a study of blood T cell repertoires in COVID-19. Overall study: Acute and convalescent COVID-19 samples came from the United States, Italy and Spain. The cDNA or gDNA used as material had been derived from T cells, B-cell-depleted T cells, or PBMCs.

Seattle's enrolled individuals joined amid active infection and were then monitored longitudinally. Methods used by the authors: Estimation of nucleated cell counts relied on the amplification of reference gene primers. This table comes from immunoSEQ multiplex PCR, and its TCRdb copy is limited to in-frame clones, with some not included. Clone size and the V and J calls come from that table; the DNA yielded D and trimming. The sample consists of roughly 190,000 clones, 80% to 90% of them appearing once. The germline CDR1 and CDR2 sequences are SGHTA and FQGTGA. There are 15 residues in the CDR3. V shed 3 bases, J shed 2 bases, and the junction held 2 bases outside the gene matches.

Source material: peripheral blood. The sequence was collected from a woman in her seventies with COVID-19, enrolled during active disease. This chain links TRBV7-3 with TRBJ2-3; 10 bases agree with TRBD2. The DNA of the CDR3 is TGTGCCAGCAGCTTGAGCGGGGGGGCCACAGATACGCAGTATTTT. As protein: CASSLSGGATDTQYF.